The rows below give T cell receptor beta chains drawn from one sample of a study of human T cells and chemical hapten exposure. MiXCR, applied by TCRdb to the RACE reads, yields one record per CDR3 protein. The table has some 360,000 distinct CDR3 sequences, 4.5% to 6% seen once. Sequenced material: whole blood, taken in connection with sensitization to the hapten diphenylcyclopropenone (DPC). These receptors originate from a woman aged 45-65 years with alopecia areata. Some clones in this sample may be carry-over from other donors' samples. Each CDR3 is given with its conserved first and last residue. Fields, in order: V gene, D gene, clone size, J gene, CDR3 DNA, CDR3 protein. A D gene is named only where the DNA matches it firmly. Some rows have no size entry. The others give once, few or many, or a class for an expanded clone.

TRBV7-2	.	many	TRBJ2-4	TGTGCCAGCAGCGGTGGCGCCCTTCGGGCAGGAAACATTCAGTACTTC	CASSGGALRAGNIQYF
TRBV4-3	.	many	TRBJ1-2	TGCGCCAGCAGCCAAGATGAGTCAGGGCTGGACTATGGCTACACCTTC	CASSQDESGLDYGYTF
TRBV6-5	.	few	TRBJ2-3	TGTGCCAGCACTGACCCACCAGCGCAGTATTTT	CASTDPPAQYF
TRBV6-5	.	few	TRBJ2-3	TGTGCCAGCAGTTTGACGTGGTCTAGCACAGATACGCAGTATTTT	CASSLTWSSTDTQYF
TRBV4-3	.	.	TRBJ2-3	TGCGCCAGCAGCCAAGATCCGGGAATTGCCGCAGATACGCAGTATTTT	CASSQDPGIAADTQYF
TRBV19	.	few	TRBJ2-7	TGTGCCAGTAGTATTGGCCAGGGCTCCTACGAGCAGTACTTC	CASSIGQGSYEQYF
TRBV28	.	.	TRBJ2-2	TGTGCCAGCAGTCCCGGAACACGATGGGAGCTGTTTTTT	CASSPGTRWELFF
TRBV25-1	TRBD1	few	TRBJ2-7	TGTGCCAGCAGTGCGCCGGGACAGGGGGCTTGGGAGCAGTACTTC	CASSAPGQGAWEQYF
TRBV20-1	.	few	TRBJ1-2	TGCAGTGCTAGACCGTATCTACAAGAGACCTATGGCTACACCTTC	CSARPYLQETYGYTF
TRBV12-2	.	many	TRBJ1-5	TGTGCAAGTCGCTTACAGGGGAGAGACAATCAGCCCCAGCATTTT	CASRLQGRDNQPQHF
TRBV20-1	TRBD1	few	TRBJ2-4	TGCAGTGCTTCCAGGGGGTACAAAAACATTCAGTACTTC	CSASRGYKNIQYF
TRBV5-1	.	few	TRBJ1-1	TGCGCCAGCAGCTTGGACACGCGGAACACTGAAGCTTTCTTT	CASSLDTRNTEAFF
TRBV7-2	TRBD2	many	TRBJ2-3	TGTGCCAGCAGCTCGCCGGGACTAGCGGGGGGGCTTCTCACAGATACGCAGTATTTT	CASSSPGLAGGLLTDTQYF
TRBV2	.	many	TRBJ1-3	TGTGCCAGCAGTGTCGCCGGAAACACCATATATTTT	CASSVAGNTIYF